The next 6 T cell receptor beta chains were all read from a single sample in a study of T cell responses to AZD1222 COVID-19 vaccine. Here immunoSEQ multiplex PCR was the method, and the copy in TCRdb shows in-frame clones only, minus some. The table shows more than 150,000 clones, with almost 90% occurring only once. This sample comprised peripheral blood, obtained on day 0 of AZD1222 vaccination. The receptors derive from an adult in good health.

V usage is TRBV6-4 and J usage is TRBJ2-2; the match to TRBD1 covers 9 bases. Germline V CDR1 and CDR2: MRHNA, SNTAGT. CDR3 length: 15 amino acids. Unmatched junction bases numbered 7, after V lost 6 bases and J lost 5 bases. The CDR3 DNA is TGTGCCAGCAGCGTGACAGGGGGAGAAACCGGGGAGCTGTTTTTT. This translates into CASSVTGGETGELFF.

The V call is TRBV21-1, the J call TRBJ1-1; TRBD1, the D gene given by the table, was not confirmed from the DNA. TRBV21-1 has pseudogene status. This CDR3 contains 14 residues. The CDR3 protein is CASSRTGANTEAFF. The CDR3 DNA is TGTGCCAGCAGTCGGACAGGGGCGAACACTGAAGCTTTCTTT.

On this clone: This same CDR3 is encoded by further DNA sequences in the sample. The chain couples TRBV28 to TRBJ1-1, with D possibly matching TRBD1 (5 bases). This CDR3 is 12 amino acids long. The germline V gene has CDR1 MDHEN and CDR2 SYDVKM. Trimming shortened V by 2 bases and J by 6 bases, and 7 bases separated the two germline ends. The CDR3 bases are TGTGCCAGCAGTTTAGGGGGGTCTGAAGCTTTCTTT. Its protein product is CASSLGGSEAFF. Together with reference TRBV28 and TRBJ1-1, the CDR3 gives the full variable domain: DVKVTQSSRYLVKRTGEKVFLECVQDMDHENMFWYRQDPGLGLRLIYFSYDVKMKEKGDIPEGYSVSREKKERFSLILESASTNQTSMYLCASSLGGSEAFFGQGTRLTVV.

This clone turned up a few times. The gene calls are TRBV6-5 and TRBJ1-2; 11 positions match TRBD1. The CDR3 loop spans 15 amino acids. Trimming removed 6 bases from V and 3 bases from J; junction bases left unmatched: 6. The V gene's germline CDR1 is MNHEY and CDR2 SVGAGI. As DNA, the CDR3 is TGTGCCAGCAGCTCGGGACAGGGGGGTGACTATGGCTACACCTTC. Translation: CASSSGQGGDYGYTF.

The genes are TRBV4-2 and TRBJ2-1; 11 bases agree with TRBD2. The J segment lost 4 bases and the V segment lost 5 bases, leaving 10 bases of the junction unmatched. Germline V lookup: CDR1 LGHNA, CDR2 YNFKEQ. CDR3 length equals 17 residues. The CDR3 bases are TGTGCCAGCAGCGATCCATCCGGGACTAGCGGTTACAATGAGCAGTTCTTC. This translates into CASSDPSGTSGYNEQFF.

This clone came up a few times. The chain recombines TRBV6-1 with TRBJ2-1, with TRBD2 identical over 10 bases. Germline lookup yields CDR1 MNHNS and CDR2 SASEGT. Trimming took 1 base from V and 9 from J; bases not matched to a gene: 9. This CDR3 is built from 16 residues. The CDR3 nucleotides read TGTGCCAGCAGTGAAGGATCTAGCGGGAGAGGTCTTGAGCAGTTCTTC. Translating gives CASSEGSSGRGLEQFF.